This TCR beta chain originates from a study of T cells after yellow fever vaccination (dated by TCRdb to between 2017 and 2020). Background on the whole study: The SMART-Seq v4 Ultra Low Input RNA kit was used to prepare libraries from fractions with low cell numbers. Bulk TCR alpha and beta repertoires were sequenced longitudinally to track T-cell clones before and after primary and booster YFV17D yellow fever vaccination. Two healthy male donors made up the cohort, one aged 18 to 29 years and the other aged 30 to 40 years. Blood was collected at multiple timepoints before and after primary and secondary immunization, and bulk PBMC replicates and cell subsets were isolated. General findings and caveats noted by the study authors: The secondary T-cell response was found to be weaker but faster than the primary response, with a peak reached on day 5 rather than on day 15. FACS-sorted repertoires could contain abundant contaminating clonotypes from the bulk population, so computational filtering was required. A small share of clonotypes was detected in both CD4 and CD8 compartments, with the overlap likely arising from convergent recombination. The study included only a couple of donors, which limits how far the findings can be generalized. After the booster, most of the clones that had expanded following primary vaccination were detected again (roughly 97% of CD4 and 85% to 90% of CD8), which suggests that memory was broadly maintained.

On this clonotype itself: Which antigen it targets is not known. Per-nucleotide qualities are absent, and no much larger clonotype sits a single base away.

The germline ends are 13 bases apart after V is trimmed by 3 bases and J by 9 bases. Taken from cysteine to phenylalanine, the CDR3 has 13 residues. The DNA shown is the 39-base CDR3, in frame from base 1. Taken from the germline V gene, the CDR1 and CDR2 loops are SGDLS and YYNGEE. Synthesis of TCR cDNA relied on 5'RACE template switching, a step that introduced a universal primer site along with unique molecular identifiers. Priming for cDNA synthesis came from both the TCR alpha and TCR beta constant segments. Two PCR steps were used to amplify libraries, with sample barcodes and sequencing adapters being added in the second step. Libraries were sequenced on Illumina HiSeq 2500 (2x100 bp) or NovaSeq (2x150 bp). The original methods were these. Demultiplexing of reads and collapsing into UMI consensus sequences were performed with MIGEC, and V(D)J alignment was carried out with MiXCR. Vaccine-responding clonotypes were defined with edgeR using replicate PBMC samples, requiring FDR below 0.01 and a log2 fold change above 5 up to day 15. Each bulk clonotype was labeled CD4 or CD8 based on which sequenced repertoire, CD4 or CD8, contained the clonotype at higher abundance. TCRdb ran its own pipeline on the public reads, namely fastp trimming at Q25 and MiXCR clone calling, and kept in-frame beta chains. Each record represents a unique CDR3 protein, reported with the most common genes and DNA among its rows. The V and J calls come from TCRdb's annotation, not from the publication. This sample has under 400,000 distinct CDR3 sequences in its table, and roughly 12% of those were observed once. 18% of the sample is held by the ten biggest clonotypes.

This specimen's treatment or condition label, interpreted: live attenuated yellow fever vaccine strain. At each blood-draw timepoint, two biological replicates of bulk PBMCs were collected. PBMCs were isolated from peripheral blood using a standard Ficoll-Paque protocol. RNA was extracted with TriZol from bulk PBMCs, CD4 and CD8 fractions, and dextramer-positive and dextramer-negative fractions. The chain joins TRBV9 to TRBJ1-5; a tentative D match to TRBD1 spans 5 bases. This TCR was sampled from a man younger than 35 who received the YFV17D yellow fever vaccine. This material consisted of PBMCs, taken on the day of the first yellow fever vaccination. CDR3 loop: CASSAERGAPQHF. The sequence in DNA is TGTGCCAGCAGCGCCGAGAGGGGAGCGCCCCAGCATTTT. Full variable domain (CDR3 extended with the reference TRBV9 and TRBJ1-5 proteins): DSGVTQTPKHLITATGQRVTLRCSPRSGDLSVYWYQQSLDQGLQFLIQYYNGEERAKGNILERFSAQQFPDLHSELNLSSLELGDSALYFCASSAERGAPQHFGDGTRLSIL.